This TCR beta chain came from a study of blood T cell repertoires in COVID-19. Study-wide context: COVID-19 samples from acute and convalescent phases originated in the United States, Italy and Spain. Sample material is recorded as cDNA or gDNA derived from T cells, B-cell-depleted T cells, or PBMCs.

The CDR3 extends over 14 amino acids. Germline V CDR1 and CDR2: ENHRY, SYGVKD. The ends lost 4 bases at V and 2 bases at J; junction bases unmatched: 2. Study processing details: Amplification of reference gene primers was used by the study to estimate nucleated cell counts. Method: immunoSEQ multiplex PCR; TCRdb's copy keeps in-frame clones and lacks some. V and J calls and clone size come straight from that table; D and trimming were deduced from the DNA. The profile shows approximately 110,000 clones, roughly 84% of them singletons. The J gene is TRBJ2-3, the V gene TRBV10-3, with 8 bases matching TRBD1. The TCR was taken from a human donor in a cohort sampled during active COVID-19. Sequencing was carried out using peripheral blood. Here the CDR3 DNA reads TGTGCCATCAGTGGGACAGGGACCACAGATACGCAGTATTTT. Translated, it gives CAISGTGTTDTQYF.